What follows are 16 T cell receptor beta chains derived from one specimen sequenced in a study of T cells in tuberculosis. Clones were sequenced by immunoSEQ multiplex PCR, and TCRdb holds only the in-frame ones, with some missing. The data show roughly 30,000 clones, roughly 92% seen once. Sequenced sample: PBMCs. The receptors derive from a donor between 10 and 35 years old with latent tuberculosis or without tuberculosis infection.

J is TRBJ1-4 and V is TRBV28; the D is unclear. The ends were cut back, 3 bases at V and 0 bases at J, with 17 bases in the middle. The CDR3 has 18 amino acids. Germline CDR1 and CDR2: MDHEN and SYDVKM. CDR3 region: CASSFSPTTKATNEKLFF. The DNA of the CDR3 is TGTGCCAGCAGTTTTTCCCCTACTACTAAGGCAACTAATGAAAAACTGTTTTTT.

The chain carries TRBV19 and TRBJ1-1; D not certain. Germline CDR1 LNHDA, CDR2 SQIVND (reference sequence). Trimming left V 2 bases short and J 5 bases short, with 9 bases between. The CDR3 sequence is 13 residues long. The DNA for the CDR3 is TGTGCCAGTAGTATATCCCGGGATACTGAAGCTTTCTTT. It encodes CASSISRDTEAFF.

The CDR3 loop reads CASSSGGYEQYF. DNA for the CDR3: TGTGCCAGCAGCTCGGGGGGCTACGAGCAGTACTTC. The chain recombines TRBV9 with TRBJ2-7; 7 bases are a match to TRBD2. Trimming removed 4 bases from V and 3 bases from J; junction bases left unmatched: 1. The germline V gene encodes CDR1 SGDLS and CDR2 YYNGEE. The CDR3 is 12 residues long.

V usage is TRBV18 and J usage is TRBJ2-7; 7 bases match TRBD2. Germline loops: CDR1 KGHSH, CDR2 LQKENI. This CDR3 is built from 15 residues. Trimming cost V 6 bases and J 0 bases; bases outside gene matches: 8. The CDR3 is CASSRRTGGSYEQYF. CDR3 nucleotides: TGTGCCAGCTCTCGTCGGACGGGAGGCTCCTACGAGCAGTACTTC.

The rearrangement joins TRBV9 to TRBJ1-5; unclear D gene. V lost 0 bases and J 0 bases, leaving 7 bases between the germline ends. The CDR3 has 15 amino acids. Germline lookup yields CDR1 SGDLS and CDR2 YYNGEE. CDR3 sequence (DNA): TGTGCCAGCAGCGTAGGCGGGGATAGCAATCAGCCCCAGCATTTT. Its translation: CASSVGGDSNQPQHF.

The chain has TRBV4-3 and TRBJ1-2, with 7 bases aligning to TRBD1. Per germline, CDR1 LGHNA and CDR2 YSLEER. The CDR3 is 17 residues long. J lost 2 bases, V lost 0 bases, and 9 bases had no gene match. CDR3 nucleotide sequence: TGCGCCAGCAGCCAAGAGAGGACAGGAGTCATCAACTATGGCTACACCTTC. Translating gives CASSQERTGVINYGYTF.

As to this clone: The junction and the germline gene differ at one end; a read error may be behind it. The CDR3 DNA sequence: TGTGCCAACAGCTACGGGAGCGGTGGCACCGGGGAGCTGTTTTTT. Amino acid sequence: CANSYGSGGTGELFF. V gene TRBV7-3 combines with J gene TRBJ2-2; possibly TRBD2 for D (6 bases). There are 15 residues in the CDR3. Germline assignment: CDR1 SGHTA and CDR2 FQGTGA.

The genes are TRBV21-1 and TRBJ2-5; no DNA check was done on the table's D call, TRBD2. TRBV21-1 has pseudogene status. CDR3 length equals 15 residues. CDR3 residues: CASIKELLLRETQYF. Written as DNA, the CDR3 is TGTGCCAGCATAAAGGAGCTACTATTAAGGGAGACCCAGTACTTC.

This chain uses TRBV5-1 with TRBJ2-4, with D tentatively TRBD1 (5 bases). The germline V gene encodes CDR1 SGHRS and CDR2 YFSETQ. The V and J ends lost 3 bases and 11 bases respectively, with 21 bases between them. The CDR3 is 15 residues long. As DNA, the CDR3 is TGCGCCAGCAGCTATACAACAGGTACGACGGTCCTTCAGTACTTC. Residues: CASSYTTGTTVLQYF.

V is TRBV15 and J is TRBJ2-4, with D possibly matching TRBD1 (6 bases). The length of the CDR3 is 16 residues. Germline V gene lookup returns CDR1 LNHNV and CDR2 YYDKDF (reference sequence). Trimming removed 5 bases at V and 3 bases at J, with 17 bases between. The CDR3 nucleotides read TGTGCCACCAGCTACTTTACAGGGTTTGACAAAAACATTCAGTACTTC. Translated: CATSYFTGFDKNIQYF.

The CDR3 loop is CASSYSWTSNSPLHF. Here the CDR3 DNA reads TGTGCCAGCAGCTACTCATGGACAAGTAATTCACCCCTCCACTTT. J is TRBJ1-6 and V is TRBV28; D is possibly TRBD1 (5 bases). Trimming pared 6 bases from V and 6 bases from J, leaving 15 bases between. The length of the CDR3 is 15 residues. The germline V gene encodes CDR1 MDHEN and CDR2 SYDVKM.

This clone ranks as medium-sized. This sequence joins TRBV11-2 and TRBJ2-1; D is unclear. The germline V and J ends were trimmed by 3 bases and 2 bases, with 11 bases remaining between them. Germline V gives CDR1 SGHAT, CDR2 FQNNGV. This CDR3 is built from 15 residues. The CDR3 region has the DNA TGTGCCAGCAGCTTTCTAATAGCTGCCTACAATGAGCAGTTCTTC. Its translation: CASSFLIAAYNEQFF.

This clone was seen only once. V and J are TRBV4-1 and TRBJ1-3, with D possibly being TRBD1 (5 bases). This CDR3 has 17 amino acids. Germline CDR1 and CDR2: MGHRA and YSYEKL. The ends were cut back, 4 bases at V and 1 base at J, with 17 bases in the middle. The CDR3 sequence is CASSPRHQGLSGNTIYF. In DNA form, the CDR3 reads TGCGCCAGCAGCCCCCGGCACCAGGGATTATCTGGAAACACCATATATTTT.

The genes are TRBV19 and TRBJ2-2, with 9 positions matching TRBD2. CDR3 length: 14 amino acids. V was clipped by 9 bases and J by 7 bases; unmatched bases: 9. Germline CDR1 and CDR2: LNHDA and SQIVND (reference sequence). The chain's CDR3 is CASAGGPWVGELFF. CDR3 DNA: TGTGCCAGCGCGGGAGGGCCTTGGGTCGGGGAGCTGTTTTTT.

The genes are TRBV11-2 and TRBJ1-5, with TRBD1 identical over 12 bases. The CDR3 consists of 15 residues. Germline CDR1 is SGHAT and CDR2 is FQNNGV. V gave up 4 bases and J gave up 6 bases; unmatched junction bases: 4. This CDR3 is CASSWGQGAGQPQHF. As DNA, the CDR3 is TGTGCCAGCAGCTGGGGACAGGGGGCGGGTCAGCCCCAGCATTTT.

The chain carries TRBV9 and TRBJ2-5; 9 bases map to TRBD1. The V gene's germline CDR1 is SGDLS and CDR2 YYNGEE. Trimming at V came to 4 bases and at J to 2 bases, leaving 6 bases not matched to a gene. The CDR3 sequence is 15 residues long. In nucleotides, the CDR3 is TGTGCCAGCAGCTTCAGGGACAGGGAGCAAGAGACCCAGTACTTC. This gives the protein CASSFRDREQETQYF.